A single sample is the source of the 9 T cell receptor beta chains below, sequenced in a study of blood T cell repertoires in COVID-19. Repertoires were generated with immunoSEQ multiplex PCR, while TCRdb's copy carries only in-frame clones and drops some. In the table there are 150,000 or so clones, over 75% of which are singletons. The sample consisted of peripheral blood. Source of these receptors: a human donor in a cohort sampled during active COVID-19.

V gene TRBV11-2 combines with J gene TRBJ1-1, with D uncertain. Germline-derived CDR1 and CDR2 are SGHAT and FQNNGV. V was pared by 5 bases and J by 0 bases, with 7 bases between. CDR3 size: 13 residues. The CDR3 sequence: CASSRTLNTEAFF. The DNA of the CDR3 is TGTGCCAGCAGCCGTACTTTGAACACTGAAGCTTTCTTT.

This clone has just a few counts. The CDR3 sequence: CASSQGGFYSNQPQHF. DNA for the CDR3: TGCGCCAGCAGCCAAGGAGGATTTTATAGCAATCAGCCCCAGCATTTT. This chain connects TRBV4-1 to TRBJ1-5; D remains unclear. Trimming removed 1 base at V and 0 bases at J, with 10 bases between. Germline V lookup: CDR1 MGHRA, CDR2 YSYEKL. CDR3 size: 16 residues.

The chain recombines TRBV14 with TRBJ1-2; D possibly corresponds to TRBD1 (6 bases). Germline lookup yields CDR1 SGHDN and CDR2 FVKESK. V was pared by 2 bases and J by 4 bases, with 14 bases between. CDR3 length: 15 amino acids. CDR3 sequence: CASSQNRVDSYGYTF. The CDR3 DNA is TGTGCCAGCAGCCAAAACCGTGTGGACAGCTATGGCTACACCTTC.

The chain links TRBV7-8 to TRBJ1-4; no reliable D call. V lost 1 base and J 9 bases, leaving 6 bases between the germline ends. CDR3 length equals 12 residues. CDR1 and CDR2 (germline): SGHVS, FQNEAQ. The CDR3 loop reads CASSLDEKKLFF. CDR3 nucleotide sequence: TGTGCCAGCAGCTTAGACGAGAAAAAACTGTTTTTT.

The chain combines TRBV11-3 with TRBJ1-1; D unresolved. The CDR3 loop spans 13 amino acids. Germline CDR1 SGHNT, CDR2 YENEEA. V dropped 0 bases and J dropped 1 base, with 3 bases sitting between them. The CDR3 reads CASSLDGNTEAFF. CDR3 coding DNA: TGTGCCAGCAGCTTAGACGGGAACACTGAAGCTTTCTTT.

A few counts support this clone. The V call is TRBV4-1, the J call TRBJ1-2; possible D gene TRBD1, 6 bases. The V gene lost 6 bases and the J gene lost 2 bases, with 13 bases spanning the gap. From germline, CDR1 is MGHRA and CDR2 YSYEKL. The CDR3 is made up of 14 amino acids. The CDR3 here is CASSQYRGNYGYTF. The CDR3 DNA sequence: TGCGCCAGCAGTCAGTATAGGGGGAACTATGGCTACACCTTC.

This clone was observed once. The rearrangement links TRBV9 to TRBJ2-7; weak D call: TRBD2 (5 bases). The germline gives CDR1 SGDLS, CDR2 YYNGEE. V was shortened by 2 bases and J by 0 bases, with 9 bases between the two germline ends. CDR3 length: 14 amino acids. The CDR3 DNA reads TGTGCCAGCAGCGTCGGAAGCGGCTCCTACGAGCAGTACTTC. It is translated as CASSVGSGSYEQYF.

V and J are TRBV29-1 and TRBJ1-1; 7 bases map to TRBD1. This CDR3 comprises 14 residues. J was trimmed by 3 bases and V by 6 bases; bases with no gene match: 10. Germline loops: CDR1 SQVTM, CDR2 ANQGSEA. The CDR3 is CSVARTGRYTEAFF. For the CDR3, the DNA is TGCAGCGTGGCACGGACAGGACGGTACACTGAAGCTTTCTTT.

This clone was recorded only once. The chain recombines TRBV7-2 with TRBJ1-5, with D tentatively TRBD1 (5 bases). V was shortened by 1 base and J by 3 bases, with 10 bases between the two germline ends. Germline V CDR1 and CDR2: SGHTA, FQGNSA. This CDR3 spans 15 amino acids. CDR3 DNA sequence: TGTGCCAGCAGCTTAGTCGGGGGGTTCAATCAGCCCCAGCATTTT. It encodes CASSLVGGFNQPQHF.